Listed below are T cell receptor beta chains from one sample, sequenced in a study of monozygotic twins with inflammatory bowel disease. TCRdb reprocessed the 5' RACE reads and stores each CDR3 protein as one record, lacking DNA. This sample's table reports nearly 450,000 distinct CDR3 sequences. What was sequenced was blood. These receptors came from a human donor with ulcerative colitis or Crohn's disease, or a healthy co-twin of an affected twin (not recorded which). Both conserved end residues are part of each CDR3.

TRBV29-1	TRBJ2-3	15	CSVEGLATSTDTQYF
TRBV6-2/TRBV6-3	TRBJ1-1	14	CASSYDPNTPEAFF
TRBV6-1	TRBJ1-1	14	CVSREIRVSTEAFF
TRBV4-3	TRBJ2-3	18	CASSQDQVGAPRTDTQYF
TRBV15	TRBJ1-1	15	CATSADLGGGTEAFF
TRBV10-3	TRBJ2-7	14	CAISDGGPTYEQYF
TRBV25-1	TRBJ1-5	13	CASSESGNQPQHF
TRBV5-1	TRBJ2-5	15	CASSGLAGGRETQYF
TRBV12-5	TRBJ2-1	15	CASGLFQITMREQFF
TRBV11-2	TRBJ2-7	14	CASSFNRGFYEQYF
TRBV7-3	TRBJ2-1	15	CASSPTGRGVNEQFF
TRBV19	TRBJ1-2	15	CASQHRTALNYGYTF
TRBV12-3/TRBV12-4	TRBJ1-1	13	CASSWGRNTEAFF
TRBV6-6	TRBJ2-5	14	CASSYGGTQETQYF
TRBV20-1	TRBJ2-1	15	CSARDVAGVYNEQFF
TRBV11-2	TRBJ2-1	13	CASSPVVSREQFF
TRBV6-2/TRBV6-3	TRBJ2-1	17	CASSSLLRGSGGFEQFF
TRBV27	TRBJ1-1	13	CASSLGGAQSAFF
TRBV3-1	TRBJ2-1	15	CASSQVYSGSNEQFF
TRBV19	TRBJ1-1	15	CASRLYFRGDTEAFF
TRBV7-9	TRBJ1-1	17	CASTHRPDDREETEAFF
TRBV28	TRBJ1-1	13	CASSLSVSTEAFF
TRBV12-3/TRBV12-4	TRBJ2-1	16	CASSAAPPSQWDEQFF
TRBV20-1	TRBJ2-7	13	CSARLQDPFEQYF
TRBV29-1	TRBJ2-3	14	CSVGDRGSLDTQYF
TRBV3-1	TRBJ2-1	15	CASSRMVSSYNEQFF
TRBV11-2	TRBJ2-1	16	CASSNLLADLDNEQFF
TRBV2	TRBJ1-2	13	CASSVEQELGYTF
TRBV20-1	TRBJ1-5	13	CSARAGSNQPQHF
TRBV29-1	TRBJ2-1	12	CSVETGPGGQFF
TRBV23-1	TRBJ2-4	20	CASSQSIGDREQLAKNMQYF
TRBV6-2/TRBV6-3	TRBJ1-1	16	CASSFPRGTANTEAFF
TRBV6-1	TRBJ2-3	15	CASAEQGGRLITQYF
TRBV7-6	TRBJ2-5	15	CASSLAMGTRETQYF
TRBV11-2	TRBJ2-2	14	CASSWGLDTGELFF
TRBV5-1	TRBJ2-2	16	CASSLEGGVNTGELFF
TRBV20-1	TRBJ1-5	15	CSARRLWDVRQPQHF
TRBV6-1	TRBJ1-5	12	CASKTPTRPQHF
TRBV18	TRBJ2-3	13	CASLGYLTDTQYF
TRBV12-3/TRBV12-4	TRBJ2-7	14	CASSLGFADHEQYF
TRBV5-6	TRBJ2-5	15	CASSWATGRQETQYF
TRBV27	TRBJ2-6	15	CASMRVASGANVLTF
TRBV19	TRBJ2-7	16	CASSELQGSRGYEQYF
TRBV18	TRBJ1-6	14	CASSTTGGNSPLHF
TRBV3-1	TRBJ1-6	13	CASSQGDNSPLHF
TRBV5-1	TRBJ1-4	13	CASSFEKREKLFF
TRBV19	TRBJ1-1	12	CASSPAGRSAFF
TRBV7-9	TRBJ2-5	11	CASARGETQYF
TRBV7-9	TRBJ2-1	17	CASSGTGTSGRRNEQFF
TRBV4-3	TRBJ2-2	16	CASSQDSRGPAGELFF
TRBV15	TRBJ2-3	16	CATSIVHAGPTDTQYF
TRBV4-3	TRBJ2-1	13	CASSQDGIAEQFF
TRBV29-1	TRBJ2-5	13	CSAGHGYQETQYF
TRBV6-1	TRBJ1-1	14	CASSPHSIGTEAFF
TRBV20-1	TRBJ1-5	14	CSAMGQGINQPQHF
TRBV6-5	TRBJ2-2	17	CASSYGLGRQLAGELFF
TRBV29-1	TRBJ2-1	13	CSVEGQGNNEQFF
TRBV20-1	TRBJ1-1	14	CSARSGTGKPEAFF